Here is one T cell receptor (beta chain) with its context. The antigen is not known. The source of the sample is a study of T cell responses to AZD1222 COVID-19 vaccine. Points from the study as a whole: Most donors were white British and more were female, and clonal diversity was possibly underestimated.

The CDR3 contains 14 residues. Germline-derived CDR1 and CDR2 are KGHDR and SFDVKD. The ends were cut back, 2 bases at V and 2 bases at J, with 8 bases in the middle. Profiled with immunoSEQ multiplex PCR; TCRdb holds only in-frame clones, not every one. The sample lists about 170,000 clones, about 90% occurring once. The chain couples TRBV24-1 to TRBJ1-2, with TRBD1 as a possible D gene (5 bases). The sequence came from an adult in good health. Sequences were derived from peripheral blood, sampled on day 0 of AZD1222 vaccination. This CDR3 is CATSDYPGNYGYTF. The CDR3 DNA reads as TGTGCCACCAGTGATTATCCAGGGAACTATGGCTACACCTTC.